One sample yielded the 10 T cell receptor beta chains listed below, sequenced in a study of blood T cell repertoires in COVID-19. Produced via immunoSEQ multiplex PCR; TCRdb's table is partial and in-frame only. The sample includes about 200,000 clones, about 89% of them seen just once. The sample taken for sequencing was PBMCs or T cells enriched from blood (not recorded which). The origin of the receptors is a woman aged 18-35 years who had recovered from COVID-19.

CDR3 in amino acids: CASSQERGSRQPQHF. The DNA for the CDR3 is TGTGCCAGCAGCCAAGAAAGGGGATCAAGGCAGCCCCAGCATTTT. V is TRBV4-2 and J is TRBJ1-5; tentatively, D is TRBD1 (5 bases). The CDR3 is 15 amino acids. Between the trimmed V and J ends, which lost 0 bases and 7 bases, there was a span of 13 bases. The germline CDR1 and CDR2 sequences are LGHNA and YNFKEQ.

The chain employs TRBV11-2 and TRBJ2-1; no clear D gene. The CDR3 is 16 residues long. Germline CDR1 SGHAT, CDR2 FQNNGV. Between the trimmed V and J ends, which lost 0 bases and 2 bases, there was a span of 11 bases. CDR3 sequence reads: CASSLDFNEPYNEQFF. The CDR3 nucleotides read TGTGCCAGCAGCTTAGATTTCAACGAGCCCTACAATGAGCAGTTCTTC.

The V and J genes are TRBV28 and TRBJ1-3, with a possible D match to TRBD1 (6 bases). The germline V gene encodes CDR1 MDHEN and CDR2 SYDVKM. The CDR3 consists of 15 residues. V shed 1 base and J shed 7 bases, with 14 bases lying between them. Here the CDR3 reads CASSLSGFQGNTIYF. Written as DNA, the CDR3 is TGTGCCAGCAGTTTATCTGGGTTTCAGGGGAACACCATATATTTT.

The V gene is TRBV24-1, the J gene TRBJ2-1; 9 bases are a match to TRBD1. V lost 0 bases, J lost 5 bases, and 10 bases stayed unmatched. Germline V CDR1 and CDR2: KGHDR, SFDVKD. This CDR3 has 18 residues. The chain's CDR3 is CATSDLRLGQGSDNEQFF. The CDR3 coding sequence is TGTGCCACCAGTGATTTGCGGTTAGGACAGGGGTCGGACAATGAGCAGTTCTTC.

The J gene is TRBJ2-4, the V gene TRBV2; D may be TRBD2 (7 bases). Germline values: CDR1 SNHLY, CDR2 FYNNEI. V lost 11 bases and J lost 1, with 21 bases in between. This CDR3 comprises 16 residues. The DNA for the CDR3 is TGTGCCGCAGGGGTTGGGGGGACTATGGCCAAAAACATTCAGTACTTC. Its protein product is CAAGVGGTMAKNIQYF.

The rearrangement uses TRBV11-2 and TRBJ1-1; 7 positions match TRBD1. With 5 bases clipped from V and 7 bases from J, the junction kept 1 base outside the gene matches. The germline V gene has CDR1 SGHAT and CDR2 FQNNGV. The CDR3 spans 11 residues. DNA of the CDR3: TGTGCCAGCAGCGGGACAGTTGAAGCTTTCTTT. It is translated as CASSGTVEAFF.

The rearrangement links TRBV5-4 to TRBJ2-1, with 9 bases identical to TRBD1. J gave up 7 bases and V 0 bases, and 8 bases lay outside the gene matches. Germline lookup yields CDR1 SGHNT and CDR2 YYREEE (reference sequence). The CDR3 has 16 amino acids. The chain's CDR3 is CASSLVPGQGGNEQFF. The DNA for the CDR3 is TGTGCCAGCAGCTTGGTTCCGGGACAGGGCGGGAATGAGCAGTTCTTC.

With respect to this clone: The same CDR3 is also encoded by other DNA sequences in this sample. The rearrangement links TRBV3-1 (or the pseudogene TRBV3-2) to TRBJ1-2, with D perhaps matching TRBD1 (5 bases). CDR1 LGHDT and CDR2 YNNKEL come from the germline V gene (reference sequence). V gave up 1 base and J gave up 2 bases, with 5 bases separating them. There are 13 residues in the CDR3. The CDR3 DNA follows: TGTGCCAGCAGCCAAGGGGGCAACTATGGCTACACCTTC. This sequence encodes CASSQGGNYGYTF.

The J gene is TRBJ2-2, the V gene TRBV4-2; D unclear. Trimming took off 1 base at V and 0 bases at J, with 9 bases between the two ends. Germline V gives CDR1 LGHNA, CDR2 YNFKEQ. This CDR3 contains 16 residues. CDR3 bases: TGTGCCAGCAGCCAAGCGGAGCAATCGAACACCGGGGAGCTGTTTTTT. Amino acids: CASSQAEQSNTGELFF.

The chain couples TRBV3-1 (or the pseudogene TRBV3-2) to TRBJ1-2; D may be TRBD1 (5 bases). The germline V gene has CDR1 LGHDT and CDR2 YNNKEL (reference sequence). V lost 4 bases and J 5 bases, leaving 17 bases between the germline ends. The CDR3 covers 15 residues. CDR3 nucleotides: TGTGCCAGCAGCCCCAAGGGGTTAGCGGGATATGGCTACACCTTC. Translation gives CASSPKGLAGYGYTF.